This TCR beta chain was retrieved from a study of PD-1 blockade in classical Hodgkin lymphoma. This clone was seen a few times. No antigen is known for it. Noted time point: cycle 4 day 1 (C4D1), after less than 7 weeks of nivolumab. Every single patient, without exception, relapsed after autologous stem cell transplantation, and brentuximab vedotin exposure varied. Best responses were complete response, partial response or progressive disease. General study results and limits: At baseline, newly diagnosed patients reportedly showed less TCR diversity than healthy donors. The study found complete responders had baseline diversity similar to newly diagnosed patients.

Clones were read by immunoSEQ multiplex PCR, and TCRdb kept only the in-frame ones, dropping some. The sample includes about 41,000 clones, 60% to 80% seen only once; the top ten take around 2.4%. Material: peripheral blood mononuclear cells (PBMCs), obtained before the fourth cycle of nivolumab. This TCR was recovered from a human donor with classical Hodgkin lymphoma.

The CDR3 here is CASSLAGELFF. The CDR3 nucleotides read TGCGCCAGCAGCTTGGCCGGGGAGCTGTTTTTT. The rearrangement joins TRBV5-1 to TRBJ2-2; no reliable D call. V was clipped by 0 bases and J by 6 bases, with 0 bases between them. The CDR3 length is 11 residues. The germline gives CDR1 SGHRS, CDR2 YFSETQ.